The clone carrying this T cell receptor (beta chain) was recorded only once. From germline, CDR1 is SGHRS and CDR2 YFSETQ. The CDR3 is 15 amino acids. V lost 0 bases, J lost 3 bases, and 2 bases stayed unmatched. The source of the sample is a study of blood T cell repertoires in COVID-19. Looking at the study overall: The origin of the acute and convalescent COVID-19 samples was the United States, Italy and Spain. T cells, B-cell-depleted T cells, or PBMCs supplied cDNA or gDNA.

Source study methods: Amplification of reference gene primers was used by the study to estimate nucleated cell counts. Assay: immunoSEQ multiplex PCR; the TCRdb copy retains only in-frame clones and omits some. That table furnishes V, J and clone size, whereas the DNA furnished D and trimming. The sample has some 320,000 clones, about 87% seen once. The receptor was derived from a woman in her forties or fifties who had recovered from COVID-19. The J gene is TRBJ1-5, the V gene TRBV5-1; 8 bases line up with TRBD1. The specimen sequenced was peripheral blood. DNA for the CDR3: TGCGCCAGCAGCTTGGGACAGGGGTACAATCAGCCCCAGCATTTT. Amino acid sequence: CASSLGQGYNQPQHF. Variable domain in full (rest from reference TRBV5-1 and TRBJ1-5): KAGVTQTPRYLIKTRGQQVTLSCSPISGHRSVSWYQQTPGQGLQFLFEYFSETQRNKGNFPGRFSGRQFSNSRSEMNVSTLELGDSALYLCASSLGQGYNQPQHFGDGTRLSIL.